This T cell receptor beta chain originates from a study of human CD8 memory T cell subsets. The authors enriched total CD8+ T cells by negative magnetic separation. The authors drew RNA from duplicate vials of roughly 160,000 sorted CD8+ T cells per subset. Construction of TCR beta libraries was accomplished by means of UMI-labeled 5' RACE. TCRdb reprocessed the 5' RACE reads, keeping one entry per CDR3 protein, no DNA. Its clone listing holds more than 7,500 distinct CDR3 sequences. Germline CDR1 is SNHLY and CDR2 is FYNNEI. This CDR3 has 13 residues. The clonotype originates from a human donor in good health. Sequences were obtained from CD8+ T cells from PBMCs. V gene TRBV2 combines with J gene TRBJ2-7; TCRdb gives TRBD1 as the D gene, but with no DNA this cannot be confirmed. CDR3: CASREQGRYEQYF.